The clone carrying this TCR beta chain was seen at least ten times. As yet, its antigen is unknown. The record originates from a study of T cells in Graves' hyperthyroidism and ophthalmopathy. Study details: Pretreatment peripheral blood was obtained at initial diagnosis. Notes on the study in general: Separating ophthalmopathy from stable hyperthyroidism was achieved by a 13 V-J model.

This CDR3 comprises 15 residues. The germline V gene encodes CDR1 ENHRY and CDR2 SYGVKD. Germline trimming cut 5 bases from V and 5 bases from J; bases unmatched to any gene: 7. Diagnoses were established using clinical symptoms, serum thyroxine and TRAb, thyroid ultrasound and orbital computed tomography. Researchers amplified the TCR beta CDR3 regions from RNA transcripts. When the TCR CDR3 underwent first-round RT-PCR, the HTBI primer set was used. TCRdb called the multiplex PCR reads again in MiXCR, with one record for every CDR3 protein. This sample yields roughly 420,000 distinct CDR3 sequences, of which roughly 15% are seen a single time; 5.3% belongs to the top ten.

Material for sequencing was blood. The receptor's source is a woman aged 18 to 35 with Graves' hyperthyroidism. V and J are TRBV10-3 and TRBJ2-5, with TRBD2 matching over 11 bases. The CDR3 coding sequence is TGTGCCATCAGTATAGCGGGAGGGCTTGGCGAGACCCAGTACTTC. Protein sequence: CAISIAGGLGETQYF.